These 6 T cell receptor beta chains came from one sample sequenced in a study of T cells in Graves' hyperthyroidism and ophthalmopathy. TCR beta CDR3 regions were amplified from RNA. An initial round of RT-PCR targeting the TCR CDR3 relied on the HTBI primer set. TCRdb reanalysed the multiplex PCR reads using MiXCR and keeps one entry per CDR3 protein. In the table there are a few hundred thousand distinct CDR3 sequences, about 45% of which are singletons. Sequenced sample: peripheral blood or thyroid tissue (not recorded which). The receptors were gathered from a woman aged 18-29 years with Graves' hyperthyroidism.

The table lists this clonotype with many counts. The chain has TRBV7-2 and TRBJ2-7; TRBD2 is a possible D gene (6 bases). V was pared by 5 bases and J by 2 bases, with 10 bases between. This CDR3 is built from 13 residues. Germline V gene sequence: CDR1 SGHTA, CDR2 FQGNSA. In DNA, the CDR3 is TGTGCCAGCAGCACGGGGGACCCCTACGAGCAGTACTTC. Protein product: CASSTGDPYEQYF.

V and J are TRBV29-1 and TRBJ2-7, with 8 positions matching TRBD1. The CDR3 contains 15 residues. Germline CDR1 reads SQVTM; CDR2 reads ANQGSEA. After removal of 3 bases from V and 5 bases from J, the junction contained 12 bases not matched to a gene. The CDR3: CSVELGRGLQNEQYF. CDR3 sequence (DNA): TGCAGCGTTGAGCTGGGCAGGGGGCTCCAGAACGAGCAGTACTTC.

About this clonotype itself: The missing conserved phenylalanine or tryptophan at the end of this CDR3 makes a read error likely. This chain links TRBV20-1 with TRBJ1-5; possibly TRBD1 for D (5 bases). V shed 1 base and J shed 2 bases, with 6 bases lying between them. Germline lookup yields CDR1 DFQATT and CDR2 SNEGSKA (reference sequence). The CDR3 runs 13 residues. CDR3 nucleotide sequence: TGCAGTGCTAGAGGGGGGGGCAATCAGCCCCAGCATGGT. Its translation is CSARGGGNQPQHG.

In the case of this clonotype: The junction shows a germline mismatch at one end, possibly a read error. The chain's CDR3 is CAIRETEAFF. DNA for the CDR3: TGTGCCATCAGAGAGACTGAAGCTTTCTTT. V and J are TRBV10-2 and TRBJ1-1; D gene uncertain. The CDR3 has 10 residues. Germline CDR1 is WSHSY and CDR2 is SAAADI.

For this clonotype: One end of the junction fails to match germline, which may point to a read error. This chain connects TRBV20-1 to TRBJ2-5; TRBD2 matches at 7 bases. This CDR3 comprises 15 residues. In germline, CDR1 is DFQATT, CDR2 SNEGSKA (reference sequence). The CDR3 loop reads CSARSGEGPQGTQYF. The CDR3 coding sequence is TGCAGTGCTAGATCCGGGGAGGGTCCTCAAGGGACCCAGTACTTC.

V gene TRBV12-5 combines with J gene TRBJ1-6; a weak D match, TRBD1 (5 bases). Germline-derived CDR1 and CDR2 are LGHNT and FRNRAP. With 6 bases removed from V and 7 bases from J, the gap between germline ends came to 19 bases. The CDR3 has 16 amino acids. Here the CDR3 DNA reads TGTGCTAGTGGCGTGGGGACTGAAGCTAGAAATTCACCCCTCCACTTT. This encodes CASGVGTEARNSPLHF.